One and the same sample provided the 16 T cell receptor beta chains below, sequenced in a study of blood T cell repertoires in COVID-19 (dated by TCRdb to 2020 to 2021). The library was obtained by the immunoSEQ multiplex PCR assay. TCRdb stores this immuneACCESS table with in-frame sequences only. Part of the clones is absent; in the studies checked, under half of the shortfall reflects unresolved V genes, and no reason is known for the rest. Within this sample are about 47,000 clones, with under 85% of them counted one time only. The ten biggest clones cover around 10% of the sample. The source material was peripheral blood. Receptors originate from a man between 60 and 75 years old with acute or convalescent COVID-19.

The chain carries TRBV29-1 and TRBJ1-2, with D hard to call. The V end was cut by 4 bases, the J end by 1 base, with 7 bases between. Per the germline V gene, CDR1 is SQVTM and CDR2 is ANQGSEA. The CDR3 is made up of 12 amino acids. CDR3 bases: TGCAGCGTTGGGACTGTTAACTATGGCTACACCTTC. It encodes CSVGTVNYGYTF.

The rearrangement uses TRBV27 and TRBJ1-2, with D uncertain. The CDR3 is made up of 15 amino acids. Trimming took off 6 bases at V and 4 bases at J, with 18 bases between the two ends. Germline CDR1 reads MNHEY; CDR2 reads SMNVEV (reference sequence). The CDR3 DNA reads as TGTGCCAGCAGACCAGACGAGGGTAGAGGCTATGGCTACACCTTC. Encoded protein: CASRPDEGRGYGYTF.

This chain uses TRBV5-4 with TRBJ1-1, with D unresolved. With 4 bases removed from V and 7 bases from J, the gap between germline ends came to 11 bases. CDR3 length equals 12 residues. CDR1 is SGHNT, CDR2 YYREEE, per germline (reference sequence). The CDR3 loop is CASSQGSLEAFF. DNA for the CDR3: TGTGCCAGCAGCCAAGGGAGCCTTGAAGCTTTCTTT.

This rearrangement joins TRBV4-3 to TRBJ2-2; 9 nucleotides align to TRBD2. Germline V lookup: CDR1 LGHNA, CDR2 YSLEER. The CDR3 has 17 residues. V trimming: 1 base; J trimming: 3 bases; junction bases outside the gene matches: 6. The CDR3 DNA reads as TGCGCCAGCAGCCAAGTCGTAGCGGGGGACTACACCGGGGAGCTGTTTTTT. Protein product: CASSQVVAGDYTGELFF.

The chain recombines TRBV5-5 with TRBJ2-1; D uncertain. The CDR3 extends over 13 amino acids. Looked up from germline, CDR1 is SGHKS and CDR2 is YYEKEE (reference sequence). Between the trimmed V and J ends, which lost 0 bases and 5 bases, there was a span of 6 bases. The CDR3 DNA is TGTGCCAGCAGCTTGGCCGGAGACAATGAGCAGTTCTTC. Its translation: CASSLAGDNEQFF.

The chain has TRBV6-2 or TRBV6-3 and TRBJ1-1; 9 bases are shared with TRBD1. This CDR3 has 16 residues. Germline CDR1 reads MNHEY; CDR2 reads SVGEGT. V was clipped by 5 bases and J by 0 bases; unmatched bases: 7. The CDR3: CASSLHRGRLNTEAFF. The CDR3 DNA reads as TGTGCCAGCAGTCTTCACAGGGGGCGGCTGAACACTGAAGCTTTCTTT.

The V call is TRBV5-4, the J call TRBJ1-1, with D maybe TRBD1 (6 bases). Germline loops: CDR1 SGHNT, CDR2 YYREEE (reference sequence). There are 12 residues in the CDR3. V was clipped by 0 bases and J by 8 bases, with 8 bases between them. CDR3 loop: CASSLVTGEAFF. CDR3 sequence (DNA): TGTGCCAGCAGCTTGGTTACAGGGGAAGCTTTCTTT.

V is TRBV29-1 and J is TRBJ1-2; 7 nucleotides align to TRBD1. The V gene end was trimmed by 3 bases and the J gene end by 2 bases; junction bases not matched to a gene: 6. CDR1 and CDR2 from the germline V gene are SQVTM and ANQGSEA. The CDR3 runs 14 residues. CDR3 protein: CSVDRQGGNYGYTF. Written as DNA, the CDR3 is TGCAGCGTTGATCGACAGGGTGGGAACTATGGCTACACCTTC.

The V and J genes are TRBV23-1 and TRBJ1-5; 7 nucleotides agree with TRBD1. TRBV23-1 is an open reading frame, and its role is uncertain. V lost 3 bases, J lost 7 bases, and 12 bases stayed unmatched. The CDR3 extends over 16 amino acids. Here the CDR3 DNA reads TGCGCCAGCAGTCATTCATCACAGGGGAAAGACCAGCCCCAGCATTTT. Protein: CASSHSSQGKDQPQHF.

The count of this clone is one. This chain links TRBV9 with TRBJ1-6, with TRBD1 as a possible D gene (5 bases). V lost 5 bases, J lost 6 bases, and 12 bases lay in between. CDR1 is SGDLS, CDR2 YYNGEE, per germline. The CDR3 runs to 14 residues. The CDR3 loop reads CASRGRGGNSPLHF. The CDR3 nucleotides read TGTGCCAGCAGGGGGCGGGGGGGTAATTCACCCCTCCACTTT.

The chain is built from TRBV19 and TRBJ2-5; TRBD2 matches 8 bases. The CDR3 covers 17 residues. V lost 5 bases to trimming and J lost 4 bases; unmatched junction nucleotides: 15. Germline CDR1 reads LNHDA; CDR2 reads SQIVND (reference sequence). CDR3 DNA sequence: TGTGCCAGTAGTCCCGTAGCGGGAAGAGGGGGACGAGAGACCCAGTACTTC. Protein sequence: CASSPVAGRGGRETQYF.

The rearrangement joins TRBV7-9 to TRBJ1-6; D possibly corresponds to TRBD1 (5 bases). The CDR3 loop spans 15 amino acids. V shed 1 base and J shed 10 bases, with 14 bases lying between them. Germline values: CDR1 SEHNR, CDR2 FQNEAQ (reference sequence). Here the CDR3 DNA reads TGTGCCAGCAGCTTAGGCCGGTCGGGGGTATCACCCCTCCACTTT. The encoded protein is CASSLGRSGVSPLHF.

V usage is TRBV24-1 and J usage is TRBJ1-5; 8 nucleotides agree with TRBD1. After removal of 9 bases from V and 3 bases from J, the junction contained 3 bases not matched to a gene. The CDR3 has 13 amino acids. The germline V gene encodes CDR1 KGHDR and CDR2 SFDVKD. CDR3 sequence reads: CATGTGVNQPQHF. As DNA, the CDR3 is TGTGCCACCGGGACAGGCGTCAATCAGCCCCAGCATTTT.

The rearrangement links TRBV6-5 to TRBJ1-2; the D is unclear. The germline V gene has CDR1 MNHEY and CDR2 SVGAGI. V was clipped by 5 bases and J by 4 bases, with 17 bases between them. The CDR3 sequence is 15 residues long. The CDR3 here is CASSPELGSRYGYTF. CDR3 in DNA: TGTGCCAGCAGTCCGGAATTGGGCTCCCGCTATGGCTACACCTTC.

The chain has TRBV28 and TRBJ2-5; the match to TRBD2 covers 11 bases. Per the germline V gene, CDR1 is MDHEN and CDR2 is SYDVKM. CDR3 length: 15 residues. V gave up 8 bases and J gave up 5 bases; unmatched junction bases: 10. CDR3 bases: TGTGCCAGCTCTCCACTAGCGGGGGTAGGGGAGACCCAGTACTTC. It specifies CASSPLAGVGETQYF.

The chain joins TRBV30 to TRBJ1-4, with D unresolved. Germline loops: CDR1 GTSNPN, CDR2 SVGIG (reference sequence). The length of the CDR3 is 15 residues. Trimming cost V 0 bases and J 0 bases, with 8 bases left between them. CDR3 nucleotides: TGTGCCTGGAGTGTTGACTCCGCAACTAATGAAAAACTGTTTTTT. Its protein is CAWSVDSATNEKLFF.